This T cell receptor (beta chain) was sequenced in a study of T cell repertoires in cytomegalovirus infection. TCRdb analysed the reads with MiXCR anew, one entry per CDR3 protein. The top ten hold 8% of the sample, which has some 600,000 distinct CDR3 sequences, around 24% seen once. Trimming took 7 bases from V and 4 from J; bases not matched to a gene: 14. CDR3 size: 16 residues. Source material: CD8+ T cells from PBMCs. This receptor was identified in a human donor in good health (CMV status not recorded). Some clones in this sample may be carry-over from other donors' samples. The rearrangement links TRBV12-3 or TRBV12-4 to TRBJ2-3, with 7 bases fitting TRBD2. In DNA, the CDR3 is TGTGCCAGCACCTCCTATCCTGGGGAGGGCGCAGATACGCAGTATTTT. Protein sequence: CASTSYPGEGADTQYF.